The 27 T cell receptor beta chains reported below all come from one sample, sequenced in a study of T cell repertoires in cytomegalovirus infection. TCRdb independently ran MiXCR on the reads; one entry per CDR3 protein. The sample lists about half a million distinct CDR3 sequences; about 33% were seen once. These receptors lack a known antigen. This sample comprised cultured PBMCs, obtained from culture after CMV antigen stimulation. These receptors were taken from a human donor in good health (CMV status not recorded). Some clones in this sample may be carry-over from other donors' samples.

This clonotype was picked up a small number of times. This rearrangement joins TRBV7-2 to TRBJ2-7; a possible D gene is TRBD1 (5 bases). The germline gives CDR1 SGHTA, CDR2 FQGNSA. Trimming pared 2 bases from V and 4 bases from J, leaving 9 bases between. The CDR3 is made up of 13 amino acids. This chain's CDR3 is CASSLKGMYEQYV. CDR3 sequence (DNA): TGTGCCAGCAGCTTAAAGGGGATGTACGAGCAGTACGTC.

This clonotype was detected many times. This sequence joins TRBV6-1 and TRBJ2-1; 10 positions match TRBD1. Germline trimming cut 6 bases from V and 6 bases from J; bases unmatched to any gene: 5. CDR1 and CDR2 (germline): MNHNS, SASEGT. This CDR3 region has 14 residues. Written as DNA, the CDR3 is TGTGCCAGCAGGAGGGACAGGGGAGTCAATGAGCAGTTCTTC. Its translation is CASRRDRGVNEQFF.

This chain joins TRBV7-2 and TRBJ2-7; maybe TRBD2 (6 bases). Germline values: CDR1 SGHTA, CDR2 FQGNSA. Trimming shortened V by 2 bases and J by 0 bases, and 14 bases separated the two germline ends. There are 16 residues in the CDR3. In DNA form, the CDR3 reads TGTGCCAGCAGCTTAATCGGGGGAAGAGACTCCTACGAGCAGTACTTC. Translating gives CASSLIGGRDSYEQYF.

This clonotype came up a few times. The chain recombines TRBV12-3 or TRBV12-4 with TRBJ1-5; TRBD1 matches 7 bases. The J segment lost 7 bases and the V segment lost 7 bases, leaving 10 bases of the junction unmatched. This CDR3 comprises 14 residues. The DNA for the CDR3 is TGTGCCAGCAACCCCACAGGGGATTCGCAGCCCCAGCATTTT. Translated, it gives CASNPTGDSQPQHF.

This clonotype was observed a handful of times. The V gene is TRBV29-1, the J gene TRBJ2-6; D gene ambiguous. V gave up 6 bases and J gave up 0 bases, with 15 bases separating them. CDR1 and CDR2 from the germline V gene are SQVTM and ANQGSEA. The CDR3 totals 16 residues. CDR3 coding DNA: TGCAGCGTCGAAAGCCCACGCCGCTCTGGGGCCAACGTCCTGACTTTC. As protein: CSVESPRRSGANVLTF.

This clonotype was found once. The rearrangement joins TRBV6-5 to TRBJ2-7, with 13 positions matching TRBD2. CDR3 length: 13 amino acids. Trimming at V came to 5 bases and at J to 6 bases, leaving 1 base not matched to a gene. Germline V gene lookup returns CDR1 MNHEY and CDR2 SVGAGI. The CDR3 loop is CASSTSGRAEQYF. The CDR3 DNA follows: TGTGCCAGCAGTACTAGCGGGAGGGCCGAGCAGTACTTC.

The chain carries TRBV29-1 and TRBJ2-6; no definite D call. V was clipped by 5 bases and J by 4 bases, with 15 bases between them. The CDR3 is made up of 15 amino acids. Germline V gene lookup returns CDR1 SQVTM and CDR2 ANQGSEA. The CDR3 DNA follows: TGCAGCGTTCTGATGTTTCCCGTGGGGGCCAACGTCCTGACTTTC. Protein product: CSVLMFPVGANVLTF.

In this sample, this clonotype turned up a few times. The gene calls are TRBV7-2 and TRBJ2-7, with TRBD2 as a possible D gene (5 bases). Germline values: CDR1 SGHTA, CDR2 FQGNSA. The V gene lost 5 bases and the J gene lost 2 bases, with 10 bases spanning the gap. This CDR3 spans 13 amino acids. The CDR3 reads CASSRRATYEQYF. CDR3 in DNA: TGTGCCAGCAGCCGGCGGGCCACCTACGAGCAGTACTTC.

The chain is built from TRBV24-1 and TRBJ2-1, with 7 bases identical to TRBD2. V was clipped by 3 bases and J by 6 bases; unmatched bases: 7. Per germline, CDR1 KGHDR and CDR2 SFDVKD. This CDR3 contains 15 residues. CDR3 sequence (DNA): TGTGCCACCAGTGATAGGACTAGAGACTCCAATGAGCAGTTCTTC. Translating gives CATSDRTRDSNEQFF.

The CDR3 sequence: CASSLAGTGFRVEQFF. CDR3 DNA: TGTGCCAGCAGCTTAGCAGGGACGGGGTTTCGGGTTGAGCAGTTCTTC. The chain carries TRBV7-2 and TRBJ2-1, with D tentatively TRBD1 or TRBD2 (5 bases each). The CDR3 totals 16 residues. CDR1 is SGHTA and CDR2 is FQGNSA in the germline V gene. Between the trimmed V and J ends, which lost 0 bases and 9 bases, there was a span of 18 bases.

The CDR3 region is CASSLAGWGSYNEQFF. The CDR3 nucleotides read TGTGCCAGCAGCTTAGCGGGTTGGGGCTCCTACAATGAGCAGTTCTTC. The rearrangement joins TRBV11-2 to TRBJ2-1; D unclear. This CDR3 has 16 amino acids. The V end lost 1 base, the J end lost 0 bases, and 10 bases lay between the germline ends. Germline assignment: CDR1 SGHAT and CDR2 FQNNGV.

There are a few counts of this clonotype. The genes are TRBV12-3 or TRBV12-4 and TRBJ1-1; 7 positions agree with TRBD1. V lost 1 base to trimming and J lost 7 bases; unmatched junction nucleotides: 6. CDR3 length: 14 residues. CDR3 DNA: TGTGCCAGCAGTTTAGTGGGCAGGGGGATTGAAGCTTTCTTT. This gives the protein CASSLVGRGIEAFF.

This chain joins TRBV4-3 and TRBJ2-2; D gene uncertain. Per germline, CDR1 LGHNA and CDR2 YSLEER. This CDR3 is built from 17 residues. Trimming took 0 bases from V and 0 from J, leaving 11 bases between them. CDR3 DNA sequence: TGCGCCAGCAGCCAAGAACGAGGCGCCTCGAACACCGGGGAGCTGTTTTTT. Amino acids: CASSQERGASNTGELFF.

The CDR3 reads CASSLSVGLGEQYV. The CDR3 nucleotides read TGTGCCAGCAGTTTATCGGTCGGTCTCGGAGAGCAGTACGTC. V and J are TRBV27 and TRBJ2-7; no clear D. The V gene lost 0 bases and the J gene lost 7 bases, with 13 bases spanning the gap. The CDR3 is 14 amino acids. CDR1 and CDR2 from the germline V gene are MNHEY and SMNVEV (reference sequence).

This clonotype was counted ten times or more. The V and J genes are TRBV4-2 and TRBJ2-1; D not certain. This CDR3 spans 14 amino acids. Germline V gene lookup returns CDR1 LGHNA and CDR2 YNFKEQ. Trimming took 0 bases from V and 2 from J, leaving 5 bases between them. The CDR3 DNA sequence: TGTGCCAGCAGCCAAGATTGGGCCTACAATGAGCAGTTCTTC. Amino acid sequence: CASSQDWAYNEQFF.

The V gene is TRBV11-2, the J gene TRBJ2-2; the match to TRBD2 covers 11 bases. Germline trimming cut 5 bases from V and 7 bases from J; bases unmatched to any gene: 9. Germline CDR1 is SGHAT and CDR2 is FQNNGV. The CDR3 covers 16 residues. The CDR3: CASSRLGLAGRGELFF. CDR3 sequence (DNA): TGTGCCAGCAGCCGATTAGGACTAGCGGGTCGCGGGGAGCTGTTTTTT.

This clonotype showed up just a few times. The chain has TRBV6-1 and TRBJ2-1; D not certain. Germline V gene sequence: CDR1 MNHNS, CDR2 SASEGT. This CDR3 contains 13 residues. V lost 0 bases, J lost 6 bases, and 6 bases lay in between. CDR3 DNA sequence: TGTGCCAGCAGTGAAGCGTGGCGCAATGAGCAGTTCTTC. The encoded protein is CASSEAWRNEQFF.

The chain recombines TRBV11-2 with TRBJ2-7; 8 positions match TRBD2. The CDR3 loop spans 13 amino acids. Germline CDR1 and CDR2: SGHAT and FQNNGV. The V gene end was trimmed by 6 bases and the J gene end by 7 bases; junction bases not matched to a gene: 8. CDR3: CASRSLAALEQYF. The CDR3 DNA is TGTGCCAGCAGGTCACTAGCGGCCCTGGAGCAGTACTTC. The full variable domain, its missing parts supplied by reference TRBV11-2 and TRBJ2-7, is EAGVAQSPRYKIIEKRQSVAFWCNPISGHATLYWYQQILGQGPKLLIQFQNNGVVDDSQLPKDRFSAERLKGVDSTLKIQPAKLEDSAVYLCASRSLAALEQYFGPGTRLTVT.

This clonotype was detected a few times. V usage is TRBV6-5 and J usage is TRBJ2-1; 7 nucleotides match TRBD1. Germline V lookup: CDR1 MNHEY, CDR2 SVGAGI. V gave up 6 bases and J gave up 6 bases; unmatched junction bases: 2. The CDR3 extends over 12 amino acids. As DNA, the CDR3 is TGTGCCAGCAGCAGACAGGGCAATGAGCAGTTCTTC. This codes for CASSRQGNEQFF.

CDR3 in amino acids: CASSGMRGDEQFF. The CDR3 DNA reads as TGTGCCAGCAGTGGTATGAGGGGCGATGAGCAGTTCTTC. This sequence joins TRBV6-4 and TRBJ2-1; D may correspond to TRBD1 or TRBD2 (5 bases each). CDR3 length: 13 residues. The germline gives CDR1 MRHNA, CDR2 SNTAGT. Trimming cost V 4 bases and J 8 bases, with 12 bases left between them.

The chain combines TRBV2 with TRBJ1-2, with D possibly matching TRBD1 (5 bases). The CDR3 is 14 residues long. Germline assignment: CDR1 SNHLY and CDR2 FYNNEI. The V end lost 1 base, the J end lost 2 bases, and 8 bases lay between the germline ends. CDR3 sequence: CASSEDRPNYGYTF. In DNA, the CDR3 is TGTGCCAGCAGTGAAGACAGGCCCAACTATGGCTACACCTTC.

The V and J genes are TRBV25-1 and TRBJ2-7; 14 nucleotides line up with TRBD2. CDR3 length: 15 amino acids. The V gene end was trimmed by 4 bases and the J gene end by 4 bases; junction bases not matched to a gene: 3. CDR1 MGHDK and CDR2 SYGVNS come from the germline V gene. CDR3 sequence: CASSGGTSGRYEQYV. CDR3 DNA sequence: TGTGCCAGCAGTGGGGGGACTAGCGGGAGATACGAGCAGTACGTC.

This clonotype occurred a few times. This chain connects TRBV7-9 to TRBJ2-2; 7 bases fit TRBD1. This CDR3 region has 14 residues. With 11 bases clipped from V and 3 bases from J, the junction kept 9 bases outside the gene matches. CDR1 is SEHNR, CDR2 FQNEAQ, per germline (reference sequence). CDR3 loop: CACPVTGDTGELFF. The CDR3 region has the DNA TGTGCCTGCCCCGTAACAGGGGACACCGGGGAGCTGTTTTTT.

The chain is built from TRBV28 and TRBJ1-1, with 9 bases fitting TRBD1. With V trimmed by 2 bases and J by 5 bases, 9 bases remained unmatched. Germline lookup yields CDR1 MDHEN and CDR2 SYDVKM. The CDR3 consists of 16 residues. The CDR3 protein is CASSLPGQGKVTEAFF. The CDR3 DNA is TGTGCCAGCAGTTTACCGGGACAGGGAAAGGTTACTGAAGCTTTCTTT.

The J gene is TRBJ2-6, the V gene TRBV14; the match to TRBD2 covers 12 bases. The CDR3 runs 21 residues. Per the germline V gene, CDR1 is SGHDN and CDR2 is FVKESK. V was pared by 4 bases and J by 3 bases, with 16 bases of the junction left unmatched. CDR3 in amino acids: CASSPSITSGRLKLGANVLTF. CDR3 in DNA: TGTGCCAGCAGCCCTTCCATCACTAGCGGGAGGTTGAAGCTTGGGGCCAACGTCCTGACTTTC.

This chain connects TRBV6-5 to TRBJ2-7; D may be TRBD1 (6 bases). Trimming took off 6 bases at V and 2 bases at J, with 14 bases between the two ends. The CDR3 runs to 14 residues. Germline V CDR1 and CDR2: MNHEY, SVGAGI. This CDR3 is CASSPRTAAYEQYF. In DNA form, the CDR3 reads TGTGCCAGCAGCCCGAGGACAGCTGCCTACGAGCAGTACTTC.

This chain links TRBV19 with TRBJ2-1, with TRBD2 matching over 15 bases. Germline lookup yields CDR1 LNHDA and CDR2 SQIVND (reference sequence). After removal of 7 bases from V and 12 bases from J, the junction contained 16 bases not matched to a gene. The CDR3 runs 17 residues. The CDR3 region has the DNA TGTGCCAGTACCCCCCCCCTTTGGACTAGCGGGAGGGATGGGCAGTTCTTC. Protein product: CASTPPLWTSGRDGQFF.